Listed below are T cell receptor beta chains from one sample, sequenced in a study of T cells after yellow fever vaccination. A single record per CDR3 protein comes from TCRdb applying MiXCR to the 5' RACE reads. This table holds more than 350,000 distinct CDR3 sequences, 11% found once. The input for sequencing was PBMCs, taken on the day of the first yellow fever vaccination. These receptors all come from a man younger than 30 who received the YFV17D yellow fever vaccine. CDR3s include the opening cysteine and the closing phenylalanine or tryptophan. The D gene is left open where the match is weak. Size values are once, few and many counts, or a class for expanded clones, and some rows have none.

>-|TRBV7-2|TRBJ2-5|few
TGTGCCAGCAGTTCGGGGGACCTGATACAAGAGACCCAGTACTTC
CASSSGDLIQETQYF
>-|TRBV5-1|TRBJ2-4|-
TGCGCCAGCAGCTTGGGGACCGCAGGGGAGGACATTCAGTACTTC
CASSLGTAGEDIQYF
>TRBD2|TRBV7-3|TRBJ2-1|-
TGTGCCAGCAGTAGTAGCGGGACACGGGATTTGGGGGAGCAGTTCTTC
CASSSSGTRDLGEQFF
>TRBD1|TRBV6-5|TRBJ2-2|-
TGTGCCAGCAGTTTTACAGGGGGAACCGGGGAGCTGTTTTTT
CASSFTGGTGELFF
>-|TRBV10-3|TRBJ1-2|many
TGTGCCATCAGTGAGTCATTGTGGCAGGGCGGTGGCTACACCTTC
CAISESLWQGGGYTF
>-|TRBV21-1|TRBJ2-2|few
TGTGCCAGCAGCAAAGGTGCCCTGTTCTGGGCGGGGGTCACCGGGGAGCTGTTTTTT
CASSKGALFWAGVTGELFF
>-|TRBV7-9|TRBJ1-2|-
TGTGCCAGCAGCCGTCTATACAGGGTCGACTTCTATGGCTACACCTTC
CASSRLYRVDFYGYTF
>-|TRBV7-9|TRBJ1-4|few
TGTGCCAGCAGCCCAGGGACACCTGCAACTAATGAAAAACTGTTTTTT
CASSPGTPATNEKLFF
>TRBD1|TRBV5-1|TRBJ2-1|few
TGCGCCAGCAGCGCCGGACAGGTGTTTTACAATGAGCAGTTCTTC
CASSAGQVFYNEQFF
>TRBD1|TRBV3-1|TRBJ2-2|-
TGTGCCAGCGATCGGACAGGGTACGGGGAGCTGTTTTTT
CASDRTGYGELFF
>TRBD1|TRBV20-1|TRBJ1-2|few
TGCAGTGCCCCTGGGACAGGGTATGGCTACACCTTC
CSAPGTGYGYTF
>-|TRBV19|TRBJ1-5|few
TGTGCCAGCGCTTTCCGGGTAAACAATCAGCCCCAGCATTTT
CASAFRVNNQPQHF
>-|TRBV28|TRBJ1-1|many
TGTGCCAGCAGTTTTCTACGGGGTAGTAGTGAAGCTTTCTTT
CASSFLRGSSEAFF
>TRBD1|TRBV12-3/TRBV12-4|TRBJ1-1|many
TGTGCCAGCAGTTTTATAACAGGGGGAAACACTGAAGCTTTCTTT
CASSFITGGNTEAFF
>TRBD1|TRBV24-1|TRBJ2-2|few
TGTGCCACCAGTGAAGCAGGGGGCGCATCCCTCCCCGGGGAGCTGTTTTTT
CATSEAGGASLPGELFF
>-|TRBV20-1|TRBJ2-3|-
TGCAGTGCACCCCATAGATTGGCAGCAGATACGCAGTATTTT
CSAPHRLAADTQYF
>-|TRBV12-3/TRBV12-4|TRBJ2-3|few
TGTGCCAGCAGTCCCGGGCCGAGACGAGAAAGCACAGATACGCAGTATTTT
CASSPGPRRESTDTQYF
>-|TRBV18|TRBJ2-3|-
TGTGCCAGCTCACCACCGAACAGGGAGACAGATACGCAGTATTTT
CASSPPNRETDTQYF
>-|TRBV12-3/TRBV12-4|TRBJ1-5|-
TGTGCCAGCACTTTGACAAATAGCAATCAGCCCCAGCATTTT
CASTLTNSNQPQHF
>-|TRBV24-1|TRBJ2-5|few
TGTGCCACCAGTGATTCGGGGGCCATACAAGAGACCCAGTACTTC
CATSDSGAIQETQYF
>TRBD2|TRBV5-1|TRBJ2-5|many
TGCGCCAGCAGGCAACTAGCGCCGGGGGAGACCCAGTACTTC
CASRQLAPGETQYF
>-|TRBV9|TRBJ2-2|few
TGTGCCAGCAGCCCCGTTTCCGTACGCCGGGAGCTGTTTTTT
CASSPVSVRRELFF
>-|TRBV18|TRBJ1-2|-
TGTGCCAGCTCAGAACAGGGATCGCTTTCCCCCTATGGCTACACCTTC
CASSEQGSLSPYGYTF
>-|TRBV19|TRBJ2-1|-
TGTGCCAGTAGTATCCGGGGGCTGCGTTTAGATGAGCAGTTCTTC
CASSIRGLRLDEQFF
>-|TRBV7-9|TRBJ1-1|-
TGTGCCAGCAGCCCCCCACAGGGTATGGACACTGAAGCTTTCTTT
CASSPPQGMDTEAFF
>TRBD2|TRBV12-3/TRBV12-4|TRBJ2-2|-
TGTGCCAGCAGTTCCGCGGGGGTGGGGTTCGGACTAGCGGGAACCGGGGAGCTGTTTTTT
CASSSAGVGFGLAGTGELFF
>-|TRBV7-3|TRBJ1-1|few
TGTGCCAGCAGCTTGGACCCGTCCACTGAAGCTTTCTTT
CASSLDPSTEAFF
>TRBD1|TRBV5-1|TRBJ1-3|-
TGCGCCAGCAGCTTCGACAGGGGGAACTCTGGAAACACCATATATTTT
CASSFDRGNSGNTIYF
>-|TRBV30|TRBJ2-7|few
TGTGCCTGGAGTACGGCATTGGGCTACGAGCAGTACTTC
CAWSTALGYEQYF
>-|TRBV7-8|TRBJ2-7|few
TGTGCCAGCAGCCAAGACACTGCCTACGAGCAGTACTTC
CASSQDTAYEQYF